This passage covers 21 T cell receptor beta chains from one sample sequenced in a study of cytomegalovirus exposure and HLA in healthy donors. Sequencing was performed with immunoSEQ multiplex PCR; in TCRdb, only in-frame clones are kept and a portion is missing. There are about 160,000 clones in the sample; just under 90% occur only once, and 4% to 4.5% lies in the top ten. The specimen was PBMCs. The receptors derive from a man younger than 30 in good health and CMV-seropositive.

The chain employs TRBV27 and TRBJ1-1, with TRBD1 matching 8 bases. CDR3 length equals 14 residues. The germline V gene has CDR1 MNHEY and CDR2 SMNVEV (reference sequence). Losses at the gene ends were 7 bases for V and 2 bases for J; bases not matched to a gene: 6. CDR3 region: CASIKDRANTEAFF. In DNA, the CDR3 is TGTGCCAGCATCAAGGACAGGGCAAACACTGAAGCTTTCTTT.

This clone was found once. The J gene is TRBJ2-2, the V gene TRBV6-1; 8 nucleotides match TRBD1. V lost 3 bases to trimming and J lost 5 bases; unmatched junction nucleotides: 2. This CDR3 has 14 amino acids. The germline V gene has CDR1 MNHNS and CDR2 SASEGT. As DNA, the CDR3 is TGTGCCAGCAGTGACAGGGGGCGGACCGGGGAGCTGTTTTTT. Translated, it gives CASSDRGRTGELFF.

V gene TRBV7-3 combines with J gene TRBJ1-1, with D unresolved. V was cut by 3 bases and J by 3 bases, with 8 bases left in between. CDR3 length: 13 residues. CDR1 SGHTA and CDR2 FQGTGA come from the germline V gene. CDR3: CASSFSEDTEAFF. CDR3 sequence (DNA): TGTGCCAGCAGCTTCTCCGAGGACACTGAAGCTTTCTTT.

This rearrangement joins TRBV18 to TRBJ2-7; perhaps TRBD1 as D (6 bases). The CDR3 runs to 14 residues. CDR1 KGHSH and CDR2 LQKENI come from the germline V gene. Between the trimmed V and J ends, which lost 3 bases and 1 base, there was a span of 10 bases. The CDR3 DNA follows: TGTGCCAGCTCACCCCGACAGGAGTCCTACGAGCAGTACTTC. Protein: CASSPRQESYEQYF.

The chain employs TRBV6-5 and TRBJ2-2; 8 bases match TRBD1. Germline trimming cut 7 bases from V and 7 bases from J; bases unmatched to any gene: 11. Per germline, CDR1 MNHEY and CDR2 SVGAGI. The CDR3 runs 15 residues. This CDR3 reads CASTPNRGVYGELFF. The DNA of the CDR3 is TGTGCCAGCACCCCCAACAGGGGGGTCTACGGGGAGCTGTTTTTT.

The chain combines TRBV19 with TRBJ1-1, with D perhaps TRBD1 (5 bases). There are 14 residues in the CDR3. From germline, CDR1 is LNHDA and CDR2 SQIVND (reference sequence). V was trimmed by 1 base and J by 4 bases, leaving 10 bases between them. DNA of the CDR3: TGTGCCAGTAGTATAGGGGGCAAGGTCACTGAAGCTTTCTTT. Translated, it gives CASSIGGKVTEAFF. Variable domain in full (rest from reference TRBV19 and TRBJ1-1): DGGITQSPKYLFRKEGQNVTLSCEQNLNHDAMYWYRQDPGQGLRLIYYSQIVNDFQKGDIAEGYSVSREKKESFPLTVTSAQKNPTAFYLCASSIGGKVTEAFFGQGTRLTVV.

The CDR3 is CASSRQGSNQPQHF. CDR3 bases: TGTGCCAGTAGTAGACAGGGGAGCAATCAGCCCCAGCATTTT. The chain is built from TRBV19 and TRBJ1-5, with 8 bases identical to TRBD1. The CDR3 is 14 amino acids. Germline V gene data show CDR1 as LNHDA and CDR2 as SQIVND (reference sequence). After removal of 4 bases from V and 1 base from J, the junction contained 0 bases not matched to a gene.

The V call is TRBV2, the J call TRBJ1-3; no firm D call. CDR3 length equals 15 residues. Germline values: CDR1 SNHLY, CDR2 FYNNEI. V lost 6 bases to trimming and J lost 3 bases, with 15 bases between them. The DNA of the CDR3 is TGTGCCAGCAGATTGGACCCGGGATTTGGAAACACCATATATTTT. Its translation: CASRLDPGFGNTIYF.

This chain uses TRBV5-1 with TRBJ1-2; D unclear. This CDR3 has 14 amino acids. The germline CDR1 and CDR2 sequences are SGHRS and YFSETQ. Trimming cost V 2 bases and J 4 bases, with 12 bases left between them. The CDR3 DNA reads TGCGCCAGCAGCTTCCCCCAGGAGGGCTATGGCTACACCTTC. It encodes CASSFPQEGYGYTF.

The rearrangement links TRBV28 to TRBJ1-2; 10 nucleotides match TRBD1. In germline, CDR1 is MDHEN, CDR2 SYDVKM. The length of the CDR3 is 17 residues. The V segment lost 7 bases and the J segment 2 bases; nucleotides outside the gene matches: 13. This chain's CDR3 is CASNRGGTGAGNYGYTF. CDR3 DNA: TGTGCCAGCAATAGGGGAGGGACAGGGGCAGGAAACTATGGCTACACCTTC.

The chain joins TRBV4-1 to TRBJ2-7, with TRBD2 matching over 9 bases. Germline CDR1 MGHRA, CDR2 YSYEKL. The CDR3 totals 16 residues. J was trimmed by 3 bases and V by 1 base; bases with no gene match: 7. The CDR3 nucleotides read TGCGCCAGCAGCCAAGTAGCGGCTAGCGGGAACTACGAGCAGTACTTC. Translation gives CASSQVAASGNYEQYF.

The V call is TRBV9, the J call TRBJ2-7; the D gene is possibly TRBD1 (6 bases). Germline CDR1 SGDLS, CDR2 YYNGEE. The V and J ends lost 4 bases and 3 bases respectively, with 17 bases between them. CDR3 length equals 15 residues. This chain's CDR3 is CASSPGQRSHYEQYF. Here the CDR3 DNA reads TGTGCCAGCAGCCCCGGACAGCGGAGCCACTACGAGCAGTACTTC. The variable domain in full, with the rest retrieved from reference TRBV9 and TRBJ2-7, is DSGVTQTPKHLITATGQRVTLRCSPRSGDLSVYWYQQSLDQGLQFLIQYYNGEERAKGNILERFSAQQFPDLHSELNLSSLELGDSALYFCASSPGQRSHYEQYFGPGTRLTVT.

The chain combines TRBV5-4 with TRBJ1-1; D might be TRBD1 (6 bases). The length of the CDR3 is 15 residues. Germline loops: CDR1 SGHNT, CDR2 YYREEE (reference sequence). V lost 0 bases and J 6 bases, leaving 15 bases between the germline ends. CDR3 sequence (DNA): TGTGCCAGCAGCTTGGGCAGGGGTTTCGGCGCTGAAGCTTTCTTT. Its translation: CASSLGRGFGAEAFF.

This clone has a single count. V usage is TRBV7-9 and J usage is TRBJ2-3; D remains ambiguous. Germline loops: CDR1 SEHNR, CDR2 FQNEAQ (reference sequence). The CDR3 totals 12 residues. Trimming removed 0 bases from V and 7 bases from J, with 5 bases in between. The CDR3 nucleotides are TGTGCCAGCAGCTTAGCGAGGAATACGCAGTATTTT. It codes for CASSLARNTQYF.

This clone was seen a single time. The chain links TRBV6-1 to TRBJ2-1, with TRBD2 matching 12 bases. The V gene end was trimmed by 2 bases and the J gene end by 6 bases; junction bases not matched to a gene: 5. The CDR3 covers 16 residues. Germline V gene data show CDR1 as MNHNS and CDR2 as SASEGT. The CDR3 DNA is TGTGCCAGCAGTGAATTTCTAGCGGGAGGGATCAATGAGCAGTTCTTC. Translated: CASSEFLAGGINEQFF.

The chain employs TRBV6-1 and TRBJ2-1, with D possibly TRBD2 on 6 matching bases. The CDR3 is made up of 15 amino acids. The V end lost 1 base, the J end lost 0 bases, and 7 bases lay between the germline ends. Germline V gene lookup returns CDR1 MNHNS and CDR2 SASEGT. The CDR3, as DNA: TGTGCCAGCAGTGAAGGGACTATCTCCTACAATGAGCAGTTCTTC. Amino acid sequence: CASSEGTISYNEQFF.

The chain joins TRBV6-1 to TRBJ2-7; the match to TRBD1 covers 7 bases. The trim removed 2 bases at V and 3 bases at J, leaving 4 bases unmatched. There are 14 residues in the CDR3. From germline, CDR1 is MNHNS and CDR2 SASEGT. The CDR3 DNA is TGTGCCAGCAGTGAATCCCCAGGGGGCTACGAGCAGTACTTC. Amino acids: CASSESPGGYEQYF.

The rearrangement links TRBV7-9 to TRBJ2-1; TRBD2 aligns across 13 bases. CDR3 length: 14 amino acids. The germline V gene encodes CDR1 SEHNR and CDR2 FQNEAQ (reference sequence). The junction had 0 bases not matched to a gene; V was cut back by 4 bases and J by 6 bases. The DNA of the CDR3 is TGTGCCAGCAGCTGGACTAGCGGGAGCAATGAGCAGTTCTTC. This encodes CASSWTSGSNEQFF.

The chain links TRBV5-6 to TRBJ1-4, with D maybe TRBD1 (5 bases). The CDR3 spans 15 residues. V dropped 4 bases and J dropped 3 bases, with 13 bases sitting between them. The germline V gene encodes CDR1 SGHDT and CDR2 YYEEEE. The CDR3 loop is CASSQTGMPNEKLFF. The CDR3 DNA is TGTGCCAGCAGCCAAACAGGAATGCCTAATGAAAAACTGTTTTTT.

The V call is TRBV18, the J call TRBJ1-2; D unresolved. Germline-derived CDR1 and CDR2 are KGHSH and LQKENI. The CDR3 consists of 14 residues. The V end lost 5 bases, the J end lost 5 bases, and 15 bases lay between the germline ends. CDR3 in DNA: TGTGCCAGCTCAGTTTCACCCGAGTTGTATGGCTACACCTTC. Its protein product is CASSVSPELYGYTF.

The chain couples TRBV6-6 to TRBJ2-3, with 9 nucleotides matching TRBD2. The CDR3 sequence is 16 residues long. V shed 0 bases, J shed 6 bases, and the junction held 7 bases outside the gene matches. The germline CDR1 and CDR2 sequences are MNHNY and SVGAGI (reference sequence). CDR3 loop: CASSYSAGGPLDTQYF. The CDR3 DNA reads TGTGCCAGCAGTTACTCTGCGGGAGGGCCTTTGGATACGCAGTATTTT.